This T cell receptor (beta chain) comes out of a study of cytomegalovirus exposure and HLA in healthy donors. Primers for the PCR totalled 60 Vbeta and 13 Jbeta. Data came from immunoSEQ multiplex PCR; TCRdb stores just in-frame clones and leaves some out. The table lists over 150,000 clones, less than 80% of them singletons. Looked up from germline, CDR1 is SGHAT and CDR2 is FQNNGV. V trimming: 4 bases; J trimming: 5 bases; junction bases outside the gene matches: 18. The CDR3 loop spans 19 amino acids. The rearrangement joins TRBV11-2 to TRBJ2-3, with 10 nucleotides matching TRBD2. The sample comprised PBMCs. The origin of this receptor is a man aged 40-49 years in good health and CMV-seronegative. The CDR3 bases are TGTGCCAGCAGCTCCATACTAACACTACTAGCGGGGAGGGTAGATACGCAGTATTTT. Protein sequence: CASSSILTLLAGRVDTQYF. The full variable domain, in which reference TRBV11-2 and TRBJ2-3 provide the parts outside the CDR3, is EAGVAQSPRYKIIEKRQSVAFWCNPISGHATLYWYQQILGQGPKLLIQFQNNGVVDDSQLPKDRFSAERLKGVDSTLKIQPAKLEDSAVYLCASSSILTLLAGRVDTQYFGPGTRLTVL.